This TCR beta chain was retrieved from a study of blood T cell repertoires in COVID-19. About the study: Sources were T cells, B-cell-depleted T cells, or PBMCs; the material itself was cDNA or gDNA.

The CDR3 runs to 17 residues. The V gene's germline CDR1 is MNHNS and CDR2 SASEGT. V was shortened by 1 base and J by 1 base, with 13 bases between the two germline ends. In the authors' workflow: Cell counts per sample came from amplifying reference gene primers. Using immunoSEQ multiplex PCR, the repertoire was profiled, and TCRdb retains in-frame clones only, with some absent. V, J and clone size are taken as reported in that table, and D and trimming were inferred from the DNA itself. The sample lists 400,000 to 550,000 clones; 87% were seen once. The sample consisted of PBMCs or T cells enriched from blood (not recorded which). The chain has TRBV6-1 and TRBJ2-2; D perhaps matches TRBD2 (6 bases). The TCR was taken from a woman aged 18-29 years with acute COVID-19. CDR3 residues: CASSEGVGGLNTGELFF. DNA for the CDR3: TGTGCCAGCAGTGAAGGGGTTGGGGGACTGAACACCGGGGAGCTGTTTTTT.